This T cell receptor (beta chain) was profiled in a study of T cells in Graves' hyperthyroidism and ophthalmopathy. Study-level points and caveats: Expanded thyroid clonotypes (above 0.001) were mostly also found in blood. Ophthalmopathy onset followed model prediction by a median around 6.6 months.

From RNA transcripts, TCR beta CDR3 regions were amplified. In the first-round RT-PCR of the TCR CDR3, the HTBI primer set was used. TCRdb reprocessed the multiplex PCR reads with MiXCR, giving one entry per CDR3 protein. Of approximately 220,000 distinct CDR3 sequences detected, 18% appear once; the ten largest clones hold about 45%. This clonotype occurred many times. Its specificity is not known. The CDR3 covers 20 residues. J lost 5 bases, V lost 5 bases, and 19 bases had no gene match. Any patient presenting with uncontrolled infection, other autoimmune disease, pregnancy or lactation was left out. For the diagnoses, clinical symptoms, serum thyroxine and TRAb, thyroid ultrasound and orbital computed tomography were used.

The chain links TRBV12-3 or TRBV12-4 to TRBJ2-5; the match to TRBD2 covers 14 bases. The receptor comes from a man aged 40-49 years with Graves' hyperthyroidism. The sample consisted of blood. The CDR3 nucleotides are TGTGCCAGCAGTAAAAGTCCGGGACTAGCGGGGGAGGGGGTTGGTGAGACCCAGTACTTC. Translated: CASSKSPGLAGEGVGETQYF.